Shown below are 15 T cell receptor beta chains from a single sample sequenced in a study of T cells after yellow fever vaccination. TCRdb re-derived calls from the 5' RACE reads in MiXCR, one entry per CDR3 protein. The sample includes some 290,000 distinct CDR3 sequences, approximately 12% of them seen just once. The material was CD4+ T cells sorted from PBMCs, obtained 45 days after the yellow fever booster vaccination. The receptors here all came from a man aged 18 to 30 who received the YFV17D yellow fever vaccine.

This clonotype has a handful of counts. This chain connects TRBV3-1 to TRBJ2-3, with TRBD2 as a possible D gene (6 bases). Trimming shortened V by 3 bases and J by 5 bases, and 12 bases separated the two germline ends. Germline CDR1 LGHDT, CDR2 YNNKEL (reference sequence). The CDR3 runs 14 residues. DNA for the CDR3: TGTGCCAGCAGCCACCCTACGGAGGGAGATACGCAGTATTTT. As protein: CASSHPTEGDTQYF.

This clonotype was observed a few times. The chain joins TRBV6-5 to TRBJ1-1; a possible D gene is TRBD1 (5 bases). The V end lost 7 bases, the J end lost 4 bases, and 16 bases lay between the germline ends. There are 14 residues in the CDR3. Germline loops: CDR1 MNHEY, CDR2 SVGAGI. As DNA, the CDR3 is TGTGCCAGCAAGGATACACTCGGGGGCACTGAAGCTTTCTTT. It yields the protein CASKDTLGGTEAFF.

The chain recombines TRBV7-9 with TRBJ1-2; 8 bases align to TRBD1. The V gene's germline CDR1 is SEHNR and CDR2 FQNEAQ (reference sequence). The CDR3 consists of 16 residues. The junction had 14 bases not matched to a gene; V was cut back by 3 bases and J by 8 bases. CDR3 amino acids: CASSFDRGLLFSGYTF. The DNA for the CDR3 is TGTGCCAGCAGCTTTGACAGGGGCTTGCTTTTCTCCGGCTACACCTTC.

The V call is TRBV28, the J call TRBJ2-5, with TRBD2 as a possible D gene (6 bases). V lost 7 bases and J 4 bases, leaving 19 bases between the germline ends. Germline V gene data show CDR1 as MDHEN and CDR2 as SYDVKM. The CDR3 totals 15 residues. The CDR3 is CASKVGGNEPETQYF. CDR3 nucleotide sequence: TGTGCCAGCAAGGTGGGCGGGAACGAACCAGAGACCCAGTACTTC.

The DNA of the CDR3 is TGCGCCAGCAGCCGAGACAGGGTTGTGGGTCAGCCCCAGCATTTT. The encoded protein is CASSRDRVVGQPQHF. The chain employs TRBV4-3 and TRBJ1-5; 7 nucleotides match TRBD1. The germline V gene encodes CDR1 LGHNA and CDR2 YSLEER. The junction had 9 bases not matched to a gene; V was cut back by 4 bases and J by 6 bases. This CDR3 region has 15 residues.

At least ten counts were recorded for this clonotype. CDR3 nucleotides: TGTGCCAGCCTCTGGGGGGGTGGAACCGGGGAGCTGTTTTTT. This encodes CASLWGGGTGELFF. This chain joins TRBV6-1 and TRBJ2-2; 7 nucleotides match TRBD2. With 8 bases clipped from V and 5 bases from J, the junction kept 8 bases outside the gene matches. The CDR3 is 14 amino acids. The germline CDR1 and CDR2 sequences are MNHNS and SASEGT.

The genes are TRBV15 and TRBJ2-2; no definite D call. CDR1 is LNHNV and CDR2 is YYDKDF in the germline V gene (reference sequence). The CDR3 spans 14 residues. Trimming shortened V by 3 bases and J by 6 bases, and 11 bases separated the two germline ends. The CDR3 DNA reads as TGTGCCACCAGCAGCCTAGGGTTGGCCGGGGAGCTGTTTTTT. It codes for CATSSLGLAGELFF.

The J gene is TRBJ2-5, the V gene TRBV12-3 or TRBV12-4; D unresolved. The V and J ends lost 4 bases and 10 bases respectively, with 10 bases between them. The CDR3 spans 11 residues. Written as DNA, the CDR3 is TGTGCCAGCAGTTCCTCGGTTGTCCAGTACTTC. Residues: CASSSSVVQYF.

This clonotype has just a few counts. The chain uses TRBV11-3 and TRBJ2-3; 7 bases line up with TRBD1. The CDR3 is 17 residues long. V shed 1 base, J shed 4 bases, and the junction held 11 bases outside the gene matches. The germline V gene encodes CDR1 SGHNT and CDR2 YENEEA. The chain's CDR3 is CASSLGLIGGTADTQYF. DNA of the CDR3: TGTGCCAGCAGCTTAGGTCTGATAGGGGGCACGGCAGATACGCAGTATTTT.

This clonotype showed up many times. The chain joins TRBV4-1 to TRBJ1-5; 7 bases align to TRBD1. This CDR3 has 16 amino acids. Looked up from germline, CDR1 is MGHRA and CDR2 is YSYEKL. V was clipped by 3 bases and J by 6 bases; unmatched bases: 11. In nucleotides, the CDR3 is TGCGCCAGCAGCCAGGGGACAGTCAATGACGGTCAGCCCCAGCATTTT. It encodes CASSQGTVNDGQPQHF.

This clonotype was counted a few times. The J gene is TRBJ1-1, the V gene TRBV5-1; a possible D gene is TRBD1 (5 bases). V was clipped by 0 bases and J by 1 base, with 10 bases between them. The CDR3 has 15 amino acids. CDR1 and CDR2 from the germline V gene are SGHRS and YFSETQ. CDR3 bases: TGCGCCAGCAGCTTGGATGGGGGATCGAACACTGAAGCTTTCTTT. Translating gives CASSLDGGSNTEAFF.

This clonotype has a handful of counts. The chain employs TRBV28 and TRBJ2-1, with 7 bases that match TRBD2. There are 14 residues in the CDR3. Germline CDR1 MDHEN, CDR2 SYDVKM. The J segment lost 9 bases and the V segment lost 7 bases, leaving 12 bases of the junction unmatched. The CDR3 nucleotides read TGTGCCAGCACGGGGGGACCCGGGGTGAGTGAGCAGTTCTTC. As protein: CASTGGPGVSEQFF.

The chain combines TRBV5-1 with TRBJ2-3, with a possible D match to TRBD2 (7 bases). CDR3 length: 16 residues. Germline CDR1 is SGHRS and CDR2 is YFSETQ. Deletions cut 4 bases from V and 3 bases from J, with 18 bases between. The CDR3 region has the DNA TGCGCCAGCAGCCTCCAGAGGGGGGGCAGGACAGATACGCAGTATTTT. Protein sequence: CASSLQRGGRTDTQYF.

This clonotype occurred many times. CDR3 coding DNA: TGTGCCAGCAGCCACCTGATCCGGGACGAGTTTACTGAAGCTTTCTTT. Translated: CASSHLIRDEFTEAFF. The chain uses TRBV14 and TRBJ1-1; D perhaps matches TRBD1 (5 bases). Trimming shortened V by 3 bases and J by 5 bases, and 19 bases separated the two germline ends. Looked up from germline, CDR1 is SGHDN and CDR2 is FVKESK. CDR3 length: 16 amino acids.

This sequence joins TRBV18 and TRBJ1-4; 8 bases are shared with TRBD1. With 0 bases clipped from V and 7 bases from J, the junction kept 10 bases outside the gene matches. CDR3 size: 17 residues. Germline assignment: CDR1 KGHSH and CDR2 LQKENI. CDR3 coding DNA: TGTGCCAGCTCACCACCCCCCGGACAGGGCGGGAGTGAAAAACTGTTTTTT. Translation: CASSPPPGQGGSEKLFF. The variable domain in full, completed from reference TRBV18 and TRBJ1-4, reads NAGVMQNPRHLVRRRGQEARLRCSPMKGHSHVYWYRQLPEEGLKFMVYLQKENIIDESGMPKERFSAEFPKEGPSILRIQQVVRGDSAAYFCASSPPPGQGGSEKLFFGSGTQLSVL.